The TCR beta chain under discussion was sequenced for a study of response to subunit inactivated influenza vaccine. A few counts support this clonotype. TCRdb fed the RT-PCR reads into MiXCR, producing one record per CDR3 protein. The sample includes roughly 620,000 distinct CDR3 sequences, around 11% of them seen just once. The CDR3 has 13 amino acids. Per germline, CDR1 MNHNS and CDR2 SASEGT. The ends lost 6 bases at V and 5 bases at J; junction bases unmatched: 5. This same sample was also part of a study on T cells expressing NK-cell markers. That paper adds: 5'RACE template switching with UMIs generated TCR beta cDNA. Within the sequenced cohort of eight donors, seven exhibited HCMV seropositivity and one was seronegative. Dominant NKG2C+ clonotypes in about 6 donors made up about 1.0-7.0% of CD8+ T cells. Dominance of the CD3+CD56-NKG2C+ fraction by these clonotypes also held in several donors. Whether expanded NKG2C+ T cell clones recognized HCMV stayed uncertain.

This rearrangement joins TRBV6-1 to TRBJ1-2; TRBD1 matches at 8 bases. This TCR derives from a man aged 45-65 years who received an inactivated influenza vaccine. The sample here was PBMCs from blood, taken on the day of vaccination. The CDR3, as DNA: TGTGCCAGCAGGCGGACAGGGCGGTATGGCTACACCTTC. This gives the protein CASRRTGRYGYTF.